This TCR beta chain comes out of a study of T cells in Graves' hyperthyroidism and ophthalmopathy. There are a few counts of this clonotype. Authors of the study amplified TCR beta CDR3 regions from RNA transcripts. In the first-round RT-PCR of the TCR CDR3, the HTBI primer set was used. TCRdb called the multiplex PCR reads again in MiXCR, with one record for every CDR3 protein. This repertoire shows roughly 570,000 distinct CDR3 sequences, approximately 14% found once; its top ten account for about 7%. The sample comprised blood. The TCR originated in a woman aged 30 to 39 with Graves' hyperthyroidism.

CDR3 sequence (DNA): TGTGCCAGCACCCACCTCCGGGACATCCCTCGGCCCCAAGAGACCCAGTACTTC. It translates to CASTHLRDIPRPQETQYF. V is TRBV28 and J is TRBJ2-5; a weak D match, TRBD1 (6 bases). Germline-derived CDR1 and CDR2 are MDHEN and SYDVKM. The CDR3 has 18 amino acids. Trimming removed 7 bases from V and 1 base from J, with 25 bases in between.